Listed here is a single T cell receptor beta chain. Its specificity is unknown. TCRdb's copy holds only in-frame clones and misses some; the assay was immunoSEQ multiplex PCR. This table has approximately 52,000 clones, over 80% appearing once. This specimen belongs to a study of T cell responses to AZD1222 COVID-19 vaccine. Study-level points and caveats: Sampling that yielded the repertoires occurred only after the peak T cell response. Only a handful of AZD1222 recipients, more than 5 in all, had baseline seropositivity.

Germline V gives CDR1 LNHNV, CDR2 YYDKDF (reference sequence). Deletions cut 0 bases from V and 9 bases from J, with 11 bases between. The CDR3 length is 13 residues. This sequence joins TRBV15 and TRBJ1-1; D is possibly TRBD1 (5 bases). This receptor was taken from an adult who received the AZD1222 COVID-19 vaccine. The sequencing used peripheral blood, collected 28 days after the second AZD1222 dose. CDR3 loop: CATSRDWQGKAFF. In DNA, the CDR3 is TGTGCCACCAGCAGAGATTGGCAGGGAAAAGCTTTCTTT.